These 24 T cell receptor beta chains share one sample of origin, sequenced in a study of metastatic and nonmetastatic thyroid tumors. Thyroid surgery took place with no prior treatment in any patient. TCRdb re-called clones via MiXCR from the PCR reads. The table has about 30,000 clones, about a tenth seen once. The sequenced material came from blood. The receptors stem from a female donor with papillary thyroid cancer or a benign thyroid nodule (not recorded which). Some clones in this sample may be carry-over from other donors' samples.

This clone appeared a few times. CDR3 in amino acids: CASSTGYFYGYTF. The CDR3 coding sequence is TGTGCCAGCAGTACCGGGTACTTCTATGGCTACACCTTC. The rearrangement links TRBV6-2 or TRBV6-3 to TRBJ1-2; D is unresolved. Trimming removed 5 bases from V and 4 bases from J, with 11 bases in between. This CDR3 has 13 residues. CDR1 is MNHEY, CDR2 SVGEGT, per germline.

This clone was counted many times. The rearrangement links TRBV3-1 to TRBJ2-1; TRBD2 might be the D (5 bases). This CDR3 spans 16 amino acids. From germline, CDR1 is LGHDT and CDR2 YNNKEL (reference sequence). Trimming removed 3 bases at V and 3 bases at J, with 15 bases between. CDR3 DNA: TGTGCCAGCAGCCATATGTTAGCGAGCAACTACAATGAGCAGTTCTTC. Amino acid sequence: CASSHMLASNYNEQFF.

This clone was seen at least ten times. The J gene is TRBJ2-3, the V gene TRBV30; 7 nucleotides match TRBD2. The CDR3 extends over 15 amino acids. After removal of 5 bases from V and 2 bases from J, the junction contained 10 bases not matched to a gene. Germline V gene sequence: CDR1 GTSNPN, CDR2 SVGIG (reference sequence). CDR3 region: CAWGGVRTDTDTQYF. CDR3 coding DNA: TGTGCCTGGGGGGGGGTCAGGACCGACACAGATACGCAGTATTTT.

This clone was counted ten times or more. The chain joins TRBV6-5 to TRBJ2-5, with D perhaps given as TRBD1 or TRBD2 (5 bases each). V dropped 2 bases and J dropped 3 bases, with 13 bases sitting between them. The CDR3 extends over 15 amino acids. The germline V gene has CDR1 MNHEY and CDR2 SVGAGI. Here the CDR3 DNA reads TGTGCCAGCAGTTACGGGTCAGGGCGGGAAGAGACCCAGTACTTC. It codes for CASSYGSGREETQYF.

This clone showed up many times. The CDR3 DNA reads TGTGCCACCAGTCCGACTAGCCGAAGCTCCTACAATGAGCAGTTCTTC. This translates into CATSPTSRSSYNEQFF. The chain links TRBV24-1 to TRBJ2-1; 7 nucleotides agree with TRBD2. Germline loops: CDR1 KGHDR, CDR2 SFDVKD. The CDR3 is made up of 16 amino acids. Trimming cost V 6 bases and J 0 bases; bases outside gene matches: 7.

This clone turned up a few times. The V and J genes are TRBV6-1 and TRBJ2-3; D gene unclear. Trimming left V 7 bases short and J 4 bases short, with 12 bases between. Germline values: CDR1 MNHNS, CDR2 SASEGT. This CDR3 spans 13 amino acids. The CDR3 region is CASKSLAPDTQYF. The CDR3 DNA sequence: TGTGCCAGCAAGTCTTTAGCCCCAGATACGCAGTATTTT.

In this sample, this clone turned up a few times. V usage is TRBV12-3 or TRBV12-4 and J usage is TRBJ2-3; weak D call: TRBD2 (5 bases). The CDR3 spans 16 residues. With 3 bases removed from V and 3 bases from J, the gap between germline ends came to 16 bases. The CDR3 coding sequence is TGTGCCAGCAGTTTGACGACTATCGGAAGGACAGATACGCAGTATTTT. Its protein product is CASSLTTIGRTDTQYF.

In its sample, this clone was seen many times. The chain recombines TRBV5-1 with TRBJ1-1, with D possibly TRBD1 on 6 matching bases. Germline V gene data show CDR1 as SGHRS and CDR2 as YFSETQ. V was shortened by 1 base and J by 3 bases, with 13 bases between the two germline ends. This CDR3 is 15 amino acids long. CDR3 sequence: CASSLSTGADTEAFF. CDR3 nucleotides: TGCGCCAGCAGCTTGAGTACGGGGGCAGACACTGAAGCTTTCTTT.

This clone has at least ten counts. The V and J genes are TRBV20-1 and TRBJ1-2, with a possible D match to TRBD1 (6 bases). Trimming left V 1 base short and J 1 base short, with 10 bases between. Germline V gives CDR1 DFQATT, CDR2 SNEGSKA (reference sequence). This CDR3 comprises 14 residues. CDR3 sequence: CSARVGANNYGYTF. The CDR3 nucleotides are TGCAGTGCTAGAGTGGGGGCTAATAACTATGGCTACACCTTC.

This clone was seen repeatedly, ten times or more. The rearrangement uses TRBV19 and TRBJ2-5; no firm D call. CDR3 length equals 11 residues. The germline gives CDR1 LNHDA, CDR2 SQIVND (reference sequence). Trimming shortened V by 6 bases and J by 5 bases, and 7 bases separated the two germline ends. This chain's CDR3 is CASRSGETQYF. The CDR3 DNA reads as TGTGCCAGTAGATCCGGGGAGACCCAGTACTTC. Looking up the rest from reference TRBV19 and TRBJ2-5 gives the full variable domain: DGGITQSPKYLFRKEGQNVTLSCEQNLNHDAMYWYRQDPGQGLRLIYYSQIVNDFQKGDIAEGYSVSREKKESFPLTVTSAQKNPTAFYLCASRSGETQYFGPGTRLLVL.

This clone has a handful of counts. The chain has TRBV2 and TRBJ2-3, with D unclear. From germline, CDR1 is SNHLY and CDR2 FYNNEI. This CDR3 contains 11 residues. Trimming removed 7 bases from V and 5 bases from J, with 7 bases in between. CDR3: CASILVDTQYF. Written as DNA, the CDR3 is TGTGCCAGCATTCTAGTAGATACGCAGTATTTT.

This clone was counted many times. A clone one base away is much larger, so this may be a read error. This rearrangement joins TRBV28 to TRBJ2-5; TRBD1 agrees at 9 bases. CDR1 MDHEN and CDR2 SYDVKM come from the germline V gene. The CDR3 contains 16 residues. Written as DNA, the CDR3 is TGTGCCGGCAGTCTCTGGACAGGGGCTGCACAAGAGACCCAGTACTTC. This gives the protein CAGSLWTGAAQETQYF.

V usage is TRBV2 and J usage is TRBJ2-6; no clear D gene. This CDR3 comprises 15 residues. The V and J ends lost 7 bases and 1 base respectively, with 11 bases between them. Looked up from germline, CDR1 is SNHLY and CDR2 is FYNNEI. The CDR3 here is CASIQLRSGANVLTF. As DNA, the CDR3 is TGTGCCAGCATTCAACTACGGTCTGGGGCCAACGTCCTGACTTTC.

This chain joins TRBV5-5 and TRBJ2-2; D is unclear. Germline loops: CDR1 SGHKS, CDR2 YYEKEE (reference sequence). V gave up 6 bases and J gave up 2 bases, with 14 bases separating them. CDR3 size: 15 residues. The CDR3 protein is CASTASRFNTGELFF. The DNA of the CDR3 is TGTGCCAGCACTGCGAGTCGGTTCAACACCGGGGAGCTGTTTTTT.

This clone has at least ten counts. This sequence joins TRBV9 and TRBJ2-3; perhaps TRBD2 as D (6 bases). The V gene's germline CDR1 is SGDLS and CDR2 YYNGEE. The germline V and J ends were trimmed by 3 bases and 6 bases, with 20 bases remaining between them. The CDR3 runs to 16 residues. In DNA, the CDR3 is TGTGCCAGCAGCGCCGTGAGTCGCGGGAATAGGGATACGCAGTATTTT. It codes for CASSAVSRGNRDTQYF. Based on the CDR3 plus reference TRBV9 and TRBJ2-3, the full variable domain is DSGVTQTPKHLITATGQRVTLRCSPRSGDLSVYWYQQSLDQGLQFLIQYYNGEERAKGNILERFSAQQFPDLHSELNLSSLELGDSALYFCASSAVSRGNRDTQYFGPGTRLTVL.

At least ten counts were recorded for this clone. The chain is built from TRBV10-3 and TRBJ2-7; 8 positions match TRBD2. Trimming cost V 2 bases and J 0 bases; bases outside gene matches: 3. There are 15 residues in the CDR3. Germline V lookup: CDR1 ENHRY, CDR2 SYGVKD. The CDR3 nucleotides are TGTGCCATCAGTGAGGTAGCGGGGAGCTCCTACGAGCAGTACTTC. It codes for CAISEVAGSSYEQYF.

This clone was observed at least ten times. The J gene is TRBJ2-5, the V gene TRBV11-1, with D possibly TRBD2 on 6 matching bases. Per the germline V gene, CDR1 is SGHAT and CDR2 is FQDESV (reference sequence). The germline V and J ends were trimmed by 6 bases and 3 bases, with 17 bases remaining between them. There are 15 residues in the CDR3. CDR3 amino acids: CASRDEAGGKETQYF. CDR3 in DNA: TGTGCCAGCAGAGACGAGGCAGGCGGGAAAGAGACCCAGTACTTC.

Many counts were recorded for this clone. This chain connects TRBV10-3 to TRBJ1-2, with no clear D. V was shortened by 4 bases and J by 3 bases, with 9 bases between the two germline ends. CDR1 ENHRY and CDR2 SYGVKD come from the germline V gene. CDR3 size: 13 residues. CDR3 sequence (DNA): TGTGCCATCAGTGCCTCGTCAGACTATGGCTACACCTTC. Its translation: CAISASSDYGYTF.

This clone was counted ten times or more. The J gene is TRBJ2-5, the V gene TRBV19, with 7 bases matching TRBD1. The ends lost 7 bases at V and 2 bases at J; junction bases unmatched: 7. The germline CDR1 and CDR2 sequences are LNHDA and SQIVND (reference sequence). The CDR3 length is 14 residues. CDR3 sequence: CASTNRQGQETQYF. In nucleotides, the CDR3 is TGTGCCAGTACCAACAGACAGGGACAAGAGACCCAGTACTTC.

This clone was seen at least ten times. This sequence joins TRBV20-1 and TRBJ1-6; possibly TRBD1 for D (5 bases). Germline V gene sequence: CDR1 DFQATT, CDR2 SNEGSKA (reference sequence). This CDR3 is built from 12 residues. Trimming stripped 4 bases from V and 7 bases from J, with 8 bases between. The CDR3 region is CSATGGNSPLHF. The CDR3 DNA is TGCAGTGCTACCGGGGGGAATTCACCCCTCCACTTT.

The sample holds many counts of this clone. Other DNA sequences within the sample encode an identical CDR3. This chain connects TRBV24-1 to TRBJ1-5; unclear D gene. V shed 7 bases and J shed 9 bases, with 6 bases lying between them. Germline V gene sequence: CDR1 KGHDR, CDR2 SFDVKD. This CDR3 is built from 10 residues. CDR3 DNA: TGTGCCACCAGGGCCGGGCCCCAGCATTTT. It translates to CATRAGPQHF.

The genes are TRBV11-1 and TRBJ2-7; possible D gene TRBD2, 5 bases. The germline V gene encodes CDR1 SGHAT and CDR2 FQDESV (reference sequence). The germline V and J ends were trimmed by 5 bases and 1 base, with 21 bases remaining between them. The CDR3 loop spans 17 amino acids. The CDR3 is CASSRPLVGEFSYEQYF. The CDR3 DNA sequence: TGTGCCAGCAGCCGACCCCTAGTCGGGGAGTTTTCCTACGAGCAGTACTTC.

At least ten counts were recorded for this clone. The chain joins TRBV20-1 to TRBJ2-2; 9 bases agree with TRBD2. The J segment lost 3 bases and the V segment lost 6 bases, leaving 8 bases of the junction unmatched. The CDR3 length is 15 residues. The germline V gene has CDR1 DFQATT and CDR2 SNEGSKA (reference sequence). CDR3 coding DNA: TGCAGTGCCCTCGGGACTAGCAGGGACACCGGGGAGCTGTTTTTT. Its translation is CSALGTSRDTGELFF.

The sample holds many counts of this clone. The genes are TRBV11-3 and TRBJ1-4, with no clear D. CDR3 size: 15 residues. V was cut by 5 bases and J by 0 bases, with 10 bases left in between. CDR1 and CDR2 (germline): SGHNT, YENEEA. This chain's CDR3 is CASSPLGSTNEKLFF. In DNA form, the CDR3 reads TGTGCCAGCAGCCCCCTAGGCTCAACTAATGAAAAACTGTTTTTT.